A single TCR beta chain is shown here with its context. Its antigen is still unknown. This may stem from a read error, because a much larger clone lies one nucleotide away. V was pared by 6 bases and J by 7 bases, with 15 bases of the junction left unmatched. CDR1 is DFQATT, CDR2 SNEGSKA, per germline (reference sequence). This CDR3 has 15 residues. These data are taken from a study of blood T cells in healthy people across ages. Through a sample-barcoded 5' primer and a J-beta primer mix, a second PCR was run for roughly 6 to 11 cycles. One entry per CDR3 protein, called by TCRdb with MiXCR from the 5' RACE reads. The table lists approximately 810,000 distinct CDR3 sequences, around 30% of them singletons, with around 15% in the top ten. Study observations and caveats: Higher naive T cell percentage went strongly together with higher TCR beta diversity.

The sequence came from a woman older than 75 in good health. The chain combines TRBV20-1 with TRBJ2-3; TRBD1 matches at 8 bases. The material sequenced was blood. DNA for the CDR3: TGCAGTGCCTCCGAGTCGGACAGGGTCATGAATACGCAGTATTTT. Protein product: CSASESDRVMNTQYF.